This TCR beta chain was documented in a study of patients and donors after allogeneic stem cell transplantation. TCRdb itself ran the RT-PCR reads through MiXCR, one entry per CDR3 protein. Of roughly 230,000 distinct CDR3 sequences in the sample, over 12% were seen once. CDR1 is SGHTA, CDR2 FQGNSA, per germline. There are 16 residues in the CDR3. The trim removed 1 base at V and 5 bases at J, leaving 6 bases unmatched. The table lists this clonotype with a few counts. Input material: blood, either unsorted or a sorted T cell fraction (not recorded which). V and J are TRBV7-2 and TRBJ2-5, with 11 bases lining up with TRBD2. This receptor was obtained from a human donor who was either an allogeneic HSCT recipient or a stem cell or donor lymphocyte infusion donor (not recorded which). It is not recorded whose cells these are; they may come from a transplant donor. The CDR3 spells CASSLGNSGRVETQYF. Written as DNA, the CDR3 is TGTGCCAGCAGCTTAGGAAATAGCGGGAGGGTTGAGACCCAGTACTTC.